This T cell receptor (beta chain) was sequenced during a study of T-cell reconstitution after alpha-beta-depleted transplantation in children. CDR1 and CDR2 from the germline V gene are SGHVS and FQNEAQ. The CDR3 sequence is 16 residues long. Trimming pared 5 bases from V and 4 bases from J, leaving 18 bases between. Researchers prepared the TCRbeta library using unique molecular identifiers, the study reports. From the PCR reads, TCRdb called clonotypes with MiXCR, one entry per CDR3 protein. The table has 100,000 or so distinct CDR3 sequences, roughly a quarter seen once. The chain is built from TRBV7-8 and TRBJ1-5; a possible D gene is TRBD1 (6 bases). This receptor was taken from a boy aged 2 to 10 with acute lymphoblastic leukemia, due to receive a stem cell transplant. The input for sequencing was PBMCs, taken before TCRalphabeta/CD19-depleted stem cell transplant. CDR3 sequence: CASSRAQGHLNQPQHF. In DNA, the CDR3 is TGTGCCAGCAGCCGCGCCCAGGGACACCTTAATCAGCCCCAGCATTTT.